This T cell receptor beta chain was profiled in a study of T-cell reconstitution after alpha-beta-depleted transplantation in children. The CDR3 has 14 amino acids. The V and J ends lost 2 bases and 11 bases respectively, with 21 bases between them. Germline lookup yields CDR1 DFQATT and CDR2 SNEGSKA (reference sequence). Using unique molecular identifiers, the investigators prepared the TCRbeta library. Via MiXCR, TCRdb re-called the PCR reads, giving one row per CDR3 protein. The sample carries about 500,000 distinct CDR3 sequences, around a third recorded once. The sequence derives from a human donor who donated a stem cell graft to a child with aplastic anemia. This sequence joins TRBV20-1 and TRBJ1-1; D is undetermined. Sequenced here: PBMCs from the stem cell graft donor, sampled from the stem cell graft. The CDR3 reads CSARFPDTGRGAFF. CDR3 DNA: TGCAGTGCTAGATTTCCCGACACCGGTCGCGGTGCTTTCTTT.